The T cell receptor (beta chain) described here comes from a study of cytomegalovirus exposure and HLA in healthy donors. The germline gives CDR1 SGHNT, CDR2 YENEEA. V dropped 4 bases and J dropped 9 bases, with 18 bases sitting between them. CDR3 length equals 14 residues. Turning to this clone: The antigen remains undetermined.

General study results and limits: Reports state that TCR beta sequences accurately predicted most subjects' HLA-A and HLA-B alleles.

60 Vbeta and 13 Jbeta primers were used in PCR. Sequenced by immunoSEQ multiplex PCR; TCRdb stores in-frame clones only, minus some. The sample yields some 54,000 clones, 75% to 85% seen once. The source of this sequence is a male donor in good health and CMV-seronegative. This chain uses TRBV11-3 with TRBJ1-1, with D tentatively TRBD1 (5 bases). Material for sequencing was PBMCs. The CDR3 sequence: CASSSSGTGDKAFF. The CDR3 region has the DNA TGTGCCAGCAGCTCATCCGGGACTGGAGACAAAGCTTTCTTT.